This TCR beta chain appears in the sequencing data of a study of somatic mutations in cytotoxic T cells in rheumatoid arthritis. Points from the study as a whole: The study found no significant difference in CD8+ T-cell clonality between rheumatoid arthritis patients and age-matched healthy controls.

Produced via immunoSEQ multiplex PCR; TCRdb's table is partial and in-frame only. Found here are approximately 13,000 clones, approximately 84% of them singletons; the top ten hold around 21%. This clone was seen once. What it recognizes is unknown. Per germline, CDR1 MGHRA and CDR2 YSYEKL. Losses at the gene ends were 6 bases for V and 3 bases for J; bases not matched to a gene: 9. The CDR3 length is 16 residues. The rearrangement links TRBV4-1 to TRBJ2-3; 10 nucleotides align to TRBD1. Source material: CD8+ T cells sorted from blood. The sequence derives from an adult with rheumatoid arthritis. In DNA, the CDR3 is TGCGCCAGCAGAGGGACAGGGGAGAGGGGGACAGATACGCAGTATTTT. Protein sequence: CASRGTGERGTDTQYF.